The 29 T cell receptor beta chains reported below all come from one sample, sequenced in a study of blood T cells in healthy people across ages. Primers used in a second PCR of about 6 to 11 cycles were a sample-barcoded 5' primer and a J-beta primer mix. TCRdb itself ran the 5' RACE reads through MiXCR, one entry per CDR3 protein. The sample lists some 700,000 distinct CDR3 sequences, about 20% occurring once. Specimen: blood. The receptors stem from a man between 65 and 85 years old in good health.

This clonotype was counted ten times or more. The chain uses TRBV19 and TRBJ2-2; D unclear. The CDR3 covers 13 residues. Trimming took 10 bases from V and 0 from J, leaving 9 bases between them. Germline lookup yields CDR1 LNHDA and CDR2 SQIVND (reference sequence). CDR3 in amino acids: CATRVPNTGELFF. The CDR3 nucleotides read TGTGCCACCCGGGTCCCGAACACCGGGGAGCTGTTTTTT.

This clonotype has just a few counts. The rearrangement uses TRBV4-3 and TRBJ2-7; a weak D match, TRBD1 (5 bases). With 2 bases removed from V and 3 bases from J, the gap between germline ends came to 14 bases. Germline V gene lookup returns CDR1 LGHNA and CDR2 YSLEER. The CDR3 contains 15 residues. The CDR3 protein is CASSQLSHQGYEQYF. CDR3 nucleotides: TGCGCCAGCAGCCAACTATCACACCAGGGCTACGAGCAGTACTTC.

V is TRBV5-1 and J is TRBJ1-1; maybe TRBD1 (5 bases). The CDR3 sequence is 16 residues long. Germline V gene data show CDR1 as SGHRS and CDR2 as YFSETQ. V dropped 1 base and J dropped 0 bases, with 13 bases sitting between them. This CDR3 is CASSLPGLGLNTEAFF. The CDR3 nucleotides are TGCGCCAGCAGCTTGCCGGGGCTGGGTCTGAACACTGAAGCTTTCTTT.

The chain uses TRBV20-1 and TRBJ2-4, with 7 bases lining up with TRBD2. The CDR3 has 12 residues. The germline V gene has CDR1 DFQATT and CDR2 SNEGSKA (reference sequence). V was pared by 4 bases and J by 8 bases, with 5 bases of the junction left unmatched. The CDR3 coding sequence is TGCAGTGCTAACCGGGGGGTGGACATTCAGTACTTC. Its translation: CSANRGVDIQYF.

This clonotype was counted only a few times. V is TRBV6-5 and J is TRBJ2-5; D ambiguous. Germline CDR1 and CDR2: MNHEY and SVGAGI. This CDR3 has 10 amino acids. V shed 7 bases and J shed 7 bases, with 7 bases lying between them. The CDR3 DNA sequence: TGTGCCAGCACCCCGGTGACCCAGTACTTC. This translates into CASTPVTQYF.

This clonotype was recorded at least ten times. The gene calls are TRBV20-1 and TRBJ2-7, with D perhaps matching TRBD1 (5 bases). The germline gives CDR1 DFQATT, CDR2 SNEGSKA (reference sequence). The CDR3 consists of 11 residues. The CDR3, as DNA: TGCAGCGCCAGGGTGGGCTACGAGCAGTACTTC. It encodes CSARVGYEQYF.

The V call is TRBV28, the J call TRBJ2-3; 9 bases are a match to TRBD1. This CDR3 contains 14 residues. The V gene end was trimmed by 6 bases and the J gene end by 3 bases; junction bases not matched to a gene: 4. The germline V gene has CDR1 MDHEN and CDR2 SYDVKM. The CDR3 loop is CASSTGGWTDTQYF. As DNA, the CDR3 is TGTGCCAGCAGCACAGGGGGCTGGACAGATACGCAGTATTTT.

This clonotype was counted ten times or more. The chain is built from TRBV12-3 or TRBV12-4 and TRBJ2-5, with D perhaps given as TRBD1 or TRBD2 (6 bases each). V shed 8 bases and J shed 5 bases, with 12 bases lying between them. The CDR3 runs 12 residues. CDR3 residues: CASSTGRETQYF. The CDR3 bases are TGTGCCAGCTCCACAGGGAGGGAGACCCAGTACTTC.

The rearrangement links TRBV7-9 to TRBJ2-5; TRBD2 matches at 8 bases. The last part of the DNA fits TRBJ2-1 better; the J call may be wrong. The CDR3 length is 14 residues. CDR1 and CDR2 from the germline V gene are SEHNR and FQNEAQ (reference sequence). The CDR3 bases are TGTGCCAGCAGCGGGGCTAGCGGGCAAAATGAGCAGTTCTTC. This sequence encodes CASSGASGQNEQFF.

The chain couples TRBV20-1 to TRBJ2-3; no clear D gene. This CDR3 region has 16 residues. V was shortened by 0 bases and J by 0 bases, with 13 bases between the two germline ends. Per germline, CDR1 DFQATT and CDR2 SNEGSKA (reference sequence). CDR3 residues: CSARDVRIQSTDTQYF. CDR3 in DNA: TGCAGTGCTAGAGACGTGAGGATACAAAGCACAGATACGCAGTATTTT.

The chain employs TRBV2 and TRBJ1-1; D not resolved. Germline V gene sequence: CDR1 SNHLY, CDR2 FYNNEI. Trimming removed 10 bases at V and 5 bases at J, with 17 bases between. This CDR3 contains 13 residues. This chain's CDR3 is CAIPSGRATEAFF. The CDR3 nucleotides are TGTGCCATCCCCTCCGGTCGGGCGACTGAAGCTTTCTTT.

The V call is TRBV18, the J call TRBJ2-3; D remains unclear. CDR1 and CDR2 (germline): KGHSH, LQKENI. Deletions cut 1 base from V and 2 bases from J, with 16 bases between. The CDR3 is made up of 17 amino acids. CDR3 sequence: CASSPLPTAWDTDTQYF. CDR3 sequence (DNA): TGTGCCAGCTCACCACTCCCCACTGCCTGGGACACAGATACGCAGTATTTT. Variable domain in full (rest from reference TRBV18 and TRBJ2-3): NAGVMQNPRHLVRRRGQEARLRCSPMKGHSHVYWYRQLPEEGLKFMVYLQKENIIDESGMPKERFSAEFPKEGPSILRIQQVVRGDSAAYFCASSPLPTAWDTDTQYFGPGTRLTVL.

This clonotype was picked up a small number of times. V gene TRBV28 combines with J gene TRBJ1-5, with 9 nucleotides matching TRBD1. J was trimmed by 5 bases and V by 3 bases; bases with no gene match: 11. This CDR3 is built from 17 residues. The germline gives CDR1 MDHEN, CDR2 SYDVKM. DNA for the CDR3: TGTGCCAGCAGTTTGTCCTCCCCGGGACAGGGCCATCAGCCCCAGCATTTT. Protein product: CASSLSSPGQGHQPQHF. The whole variable domain, filled in from reference TRBV28 and TRBJ1-5, reads DVKVTQSSRYLVKRTGEKVFLECVQDMDHENMFWYRQDPGLGLRLIYFSYDVKMKEKGDIPEGYSVSREKKERFSLILESASTNQTSMYLCASSLSSPGQGHQPQHFGDGTRLSIL.

This clonotype was counted a few times. The V gene is TRBV3-1, the J gene TRBJ2-7; D unresolved. The germline gives CDR1 LGHDT, CDR2 YNNKEL (reference sequence). Trimming pared 4 bases from V and 2 bases from J, leaving 12 bases between. This CDR3 is built from 14 residues. The DNA of the CDR3 is TGTGCCAGCAGCCTTCAGGTGAACACCTACGAGCAGTACTTC. Translating gives CASSLQVNTYEQYF.

As regards this clonotype: One end of the junction varies from germline; a read error may be responsible. The rearrangement uses TRBV15 and TRBJ2-5; D perhaps matches TRBD2 (6 bases). The CDR3 is 15 residues long. Per the germline V gene, CDR1 is LNHNV and CDR2 is YYDKDF (reference sequence). In DNA, the CDR3 is TGTGCCACCAGCAGACCTCGGGACTCCCAAAAGACCCAGTACTTC. Amino acid sequence: CATSRPRDSQKTQYF.

This clonotype has just a few counts. The gene calls are TRBV20-1 and TRBJ2-3, with D maybe TRBD1 (5 bases). From germline, CDR1 is DFQATT and CDR2 SNEGSKA (reference sequence). The CDR3 is made up of 14 amino acids. Trimming took 7 bases from V and 0 from J, leaving 14 bases between them. Here the CDR3 DNA reads TGCAGTGTTAGTAGGGGCGTTAGCACAGATACGCAGTATTTT. Translation: CSVSRGVSTDTQYF.

This chain links TRBV6-2 or TRBV6-3 with TRBJ2-2; TRBD2 aligns across 9 bases. Germline V gene sequence: CDR1 MNHEY, CDR2 SVGEGT. This CDR3 is 16 amino acids long. The V gene end was trimmed by 7 bases and the J gene end by 5 bases; junction bases not matched to a gene: 11. Written as DNA, the CDR3 is TGTGCCAGCACCAACGGGGTAGCGGGAGATACCGGGGAGCTGTTTTTT. Translated: CASTNGVAGDTGELFF.

This chain joins TRBV12-3 or TRBV12-4 and TRBJ1-4, with unresolved D. The CDR3 has 16 amino acids. V lost 1 base to trimming and J lost 3 bases, with 12 bases between them. The CDR3 coding sequence is TGTGCCAGCAGTTTAGTTGGCGGGAGTGCTAATGAAAAACTGTTTTTT. It yields the protein CASSLVGGSANEKLFF.

A remark on this clonotype: Likely a read error: the CDR3 ends without its conserved phenylalanine or tryptophan. The rearrangement joins TRBV4-1 to TRBJ2-1, with D uncertain. Germline CDR1 reads MGHRA; CDR2 reads YSYEKL. The CDR3 is 13 residues long. Trimming removed 8 bases from V and 7 bases from J, with 15 bases in between. The CDR3: CASSDGSRNEQFC. The CDR3 bases are TGCGCCAGCTCTGACGGCAGTAGGAATGAGCAGTTCTGC.

This clonotype was detected a few times. The chain uses TRBV18 and TRBJ2-7, with D possibly being TRBD2 (5 bases). CDR3 length: 15 residues. The germline CDR1 and CDR2 sequences are KGHSH and LQKENI. The germline V and J ends were trimmed by 3 bases and 6 bases, with 18 bases remaining between them. For the CDR3, the DNA is TGTGCCAGCTCACCCCCATCTAAGGGTGGACTCGAGCAGTACTTC. Amino acid sequence: CASSPPSKGGLEQYF.

This clonotype was observed at least ten times. This sequence joins TRBV4-1 and TRBJ2-7, with D tentatively TRBD1 (6 bases). Germline CDR1 MGHRA, CDR2 YSYEKL. Trimming removed 3 bases at V and 0 bases at J, with 15 bases between. CDR3 size: 16 residues. In DNA, the CDR3 is TGCGCCAGCAGCCACAACAGGGCTCACCACTCCTACGAGCAGTACGTC. It specifies CASSHNRAHHSYEQYV.

This clonotype was seen a few times. The CDR3 here is CASSTGIGGGTIYF. DNA for the CDR3: TGTGCCAGCAGCACCGGGATCGGCGGTGGCACCATATATTTT. The gene calls are TRBV12-3 or TRBV12-4 and TRBJ1-3; no firm D call. Between the trimmed V and J ends, which lost 6 bases and 9 bases, there was a span of 18 bases. The CDR3 has 14 residues.

V gene TRBV20-1 combines with J gene TRBJ2-5, with a weak D call TRBD2 (5 bases). Germline-derived CDR1 and CDR2 are DFQATT and SNEGSKA (reference sequence). V was trimmed by 6 bases and J by 4 bases, leaving 12 bases between them. The CDR3 loop spans 12 amino acids. CDR3 DNA: TGCAGTGCAGTAATGGGGAGAGAGACCCAGTACTTC. Amino acid sequence: CSAVMGRETQYF.

This chain joins TRBV5-1 and TRBJ1-2; D is unresolved. Germline V gene sequence: CDR1 SGHRS, CDR2 YFSETQ. The V end lost 4 bases, the J end lost 6 bases, and 10 bases lay between the germline ends. The CDR3 has 12 residues. CDR3 loop: CASSTDTHGYTF. CDR3 DNA sequence: TGCGCCAGCAGCACCGACACCCATGGCTACACCTTC.

This clonotype was detected only a few times. The chain is built from TRBV18 and TRBJ2-7; 7 bases are a match to TRBD2. The V gene's germline CDR1 is KGHSH and CDR2 LQKENI. The CDR3 is made up of 13 amino acids. The CDR3 sequence is CASSPSGTDEKYV. Written as DNA, the CDR3 is TGTGCCAGCTCACCCAGCGGGACCGACGAGAAGTACGTC.

The chain couples TRBV30 to TRBJ1-2; D gene uncertain. Germline V gives CDR1 GTSNPN, CDR2 SVGIG (reference sequence). Trimming took 2 bases from V and 7 from J, leaving 8 bases between them. CDR3 length: 11 residues. CDR3 sequence: CAWSSGSGYTF. CDR3 nucleotides: TGTGCCTGGAGTTCGGGGAGTGGCTACACCTTC.

This clonotype was picked up many times. The chain recombines TRBV12-3 or TRBV12-4 with TRBJ1-2; TRBD1 might be the D (5 bases). V was pared by 6 bases and J by 4 bases, with 15 bases between. This CDR3 has 14 residues. This CDR3 reads CASSPQDTFYGYTF. Written as DNA, the CDR3 is TGTGCCAGCAGCCCCCAGGACACCTTCTATGGCTACACCTTC.

The rearrangement joins TRBV20-1 to TRBJ2-1; D is undetermined. The DNA end favors TRBJ2-5, so the J call may be wrong. CDR1 and CDR2 (germline): DFQATT, SNEGSKA (reference sequence). CDR3 size: 13 residues. The CDR3 spells CSARGPVPETQYF. The CDR3 region has the DNA TGCAGTGCTAGAGGACCAGTGCCCGAGACCCAGTACTTC.

The chain combines TRBV29-1 with TRBJ2-1; D is unresolved. The CDR3 loop spans 13 amino acids. Germline-derived CDR1 and CDR2 are SQVTM and ANQGSEA. Trimming cost V 8 bases and J 2 bases, with 13 bases left between them. The CDR3 DNA reads TGCAGCTCCACCACGGTTACCTACAATGAGCAGTTCTTC. Translation gives CSSTTVTYNEQFF.